This T cell receptor (beta chain) was identified during a study of T cell responses to AZD1222 COVID-19 vaccine. Points from the study as a whole: Seropositive at baseline were only a handful of AZD1222 recipients. Of spike-specific TCRs, nearly half reportedly target regions left unmutated in variants.

Trimming shortened V by 5 bases and J by 8 bases, and 12 bases separated the two germline ends. CDR1 MDHEN and CDR2 SYDVKM come from the germline V gene. The CDR3 is 12 amino acids. Points on this clone: No antigen is known for it.

Generated by immunoSEQ multiplex PCR, the TCRdb table keeps only in-frame clones and is missing some. The top ten clones hold 4.5% to 6.5% of a sample with 150,000 or so clones, about 88% of them seen once. This chain uses TRBV28 with TRBJ1-1; unclear D gene. The sequence came from an adult in good health. Specimen: peripheral blood, collected on day 0 of AZD1222 vaccination. The DNA for the CDR3 is TGTGCCAGCAGTCAACAGCCGTCCGAAGCTTTCTTT. Its protein product is CASSQQPSEAFF.